The 13 T cell receptor beta chains reported below all come from one sample, sequenced in a study of identical twins. TCRdb fed the 5' RACE reads into MiXCR, producing one record per CDR3 protein. This sample carries approximately 490,000 distinct CDR3 sequences, around 22% of them seen once, and the ten largest clones take approximately 0.52%. The data also belong to a second study, concerning yellow fever vaccine responses in identical twins.

Sequences were obtained from CD4+ T cells sorted from blood. The receptor source for this set is a young woman in good health.

The CDR3 sequence: CATSRLPRGETNYGYTF. CDR3 coding DNA: TGTGCCACCAGCAGGCTACCCAGGGGGGAGACTAACTATGGCTACACCTTC. The genes are TRBV15 and TRBJ1-2; 7 nucleotides align to TRBD1. The junction had 10 bases not matched to a gene; V was cut back by 3 bases and J by 0 bases. The germline V gene has CDR1 LNHNV and CDR2 YYDKDF (reference sequence). The CDR3 has 17 amino acids.

The table lists this clonotype with a few counts. The chain uses TRBV24-1 and TRBJ1-5; D ambiguous. Between the trimmed V and J ends, which lost 12 bases and 7 bases, there was a span of 24 bases. From germline, CDR1 is KGHDR and CDR2 SFDVKD. The CDR3 has 15 residues. The CDR3, as DNA: TGTGCCCACCCAAACAAAGGAAGCTCTGGACAGCCCCAGCATTTT. It yields the protein CAHPNKGSSGQPQHF.

V gene TRBV9 combines with J gene TRBJ2-2; D possibly corresponds to TRBD2 (6 bases). Per germline, CDR1 SGDLS and CDR2 YYNGEE. The CDR3 consists of 19 residues. Trimming took 5 bases from V and 0 from J, leaving 23 bases between them. The CDR3 DNA reads as TGTGCCAGCAGTGGGGTTCCGCGGGGCTCCATAGCGAACACCGGGGAGCTGTTTTTT. Protein product: CASSGVPRGSIANTGELFF.

This clonotype was picked up a small number of times. The chain employs TRBV5-1 and TRBJ1-1; D is perhaps TRBD1 (5 bases). The germline CDR1 and CDR2 sequences are SGHRS and YFSETQ. This CDR3 contains 14 residues. Trimming removed 4 bases at V and 4 bases at J, with 14 bases between. The CDR3 is CASSLRDSGTEAFF. CDR3 nucleotides: TGCGCCAGCAGCCTCAGGGATTCGGGCACTGAAGCTTTCTTT.

The V gene is TRBV19, the J gene TRBJ2-5; 7 positions match TRBD1. The CDR3 is 13 residues long. Germline CDR1 LNHDA, CDR2 SQIVND (reference sequence). J gave up 0 bases and V 11 bases, and 6 bases lay outside the gene matches. The CDR3 sequence: CASSDRDQETQYF. The CDR3 DNA reads TGTGCCTCATCCGACAGGGACCAAGAGACCCAGTACTTC.

This chain links TRBV29-1 with TRBJ1-1; tentatively, D is TRBD1 (6 bases). CDR1 is SQVTM and CDR2 is ANQGSEA in the germline V gene. There are 13 residues in the CDR3. V dropped 6 bases and J dropped 0 bases, with 11 bases sitting between them. The CDR3 reads CSVDGQLNTEAFF. The CDR3 bases are TGCAGCGTCGATGGACAGTTGAACACTGAAGCTTTCTTT.

CDR3 amino acids: CASSPEAGRNSPLHF. DNA for the CDR3: TGCGCCAGCAGCCCGGAAGCAGGGCGGAATTCACCCCTCCACTTT. V usage is TRBV5-1 and J usage is TRBJ1-6; D possibly corresponds to TRBD1 (5 bases). V lost 4 bases and J lost 7, with 15 bases in between. Germline assignment: CDR1 SGHRS and CDR2 YFSETQ. The CDR3 length is 15 residues.

The CDR3 DNA reads TGTGCCAGCAGCCTAAGACCACACCGGAGCACAGATACGCAGTATTTT. This encodes CASSLRPHRSTDTQYF. The chain links TRBV7-2 to TRBJ2-3; no definite D call. This CDR3 is 16 amino acids long. V lost 5 bases and J lost 0, with 15 bases in between. Germline CDR1 SGHTA, CDR2 FQGNSA.

The J gene is TRBJ2-7, the V gene TRBV18; possible D gene TRBD1, 5 bases. Germline CDR1 is KGHSH and CDR2 is LQKENI. Trimming left V 3 bases short and J 2 bases short, with 14 bases between. The CDR3 has 15 residues. The CDR3 loop reads CASSPRPETAYEQYV. CDR3 coding DNA: TGTGCCAGCTCACCTCGTCCCGAGACAGCCTACGAGCAGTACGTC.

V usage is TRBV21-1 and J usage is TRBJ2-7; the DNA was not compared with TRBD1, the D call given in the table. TRBV21-1 is a pseudogene segment. The CDR3 spans 15 residues. The CDR3 DNA reads as TGTGCCAGCGGGTCCCCAGGGGAGCCCCCCTACGAGCAGTACGTC. Its protein product is CASGSPGEPPYEQYV.

This sequence joins TRBV18 and TRBJ1-1, with D possibly matching TRBD1 (5 bases). The CDR3 loop spans 13 amino acids. Germline assignment: CDR1 KGHSH and CDR2 LQKENI. The V end was cut by 5 bases, the J end by 1 base, with 8 bases between. CDR3 nucleotides: TGTGCCAGCTCAGATGGACAGAACACTGAAGCTTTCTTT. Its translation: CASSDGQNTEAFF.

The chain carries TRBV12-3 or TRBV12-4 and TRBJ1-5; D uncertain. This CDR3 contains 13 residues. Trimming pared 3 bases from V and 1 base from J, leaving 4 bases between. The CDR3 reads CASSFQSNQPQHF. CDR3 sequence (DNA): TGTGCCAGCAGTTTTCAGAGCAATCAGCCCCAGCATTTT.

In this sample, this clonotype turned up a few times. V usage is TRBV15 and J usage is TRBJ2-7; D is undetermined. Germline V gene data show CDR1 as LNHNV and CDR2 as YYDKDF (reference sequence). This CDR3 region has 14 residues. The V end lost 0 bases, the J end lost 0 bases, and 6 bases lay between the germline ends. As DNA, the CDR3 is TGTGCCACCAGCAGAGAAGGGCTCTCCTACGAGCAGTACGTC. This encodes CATSREGLSYEQYV.